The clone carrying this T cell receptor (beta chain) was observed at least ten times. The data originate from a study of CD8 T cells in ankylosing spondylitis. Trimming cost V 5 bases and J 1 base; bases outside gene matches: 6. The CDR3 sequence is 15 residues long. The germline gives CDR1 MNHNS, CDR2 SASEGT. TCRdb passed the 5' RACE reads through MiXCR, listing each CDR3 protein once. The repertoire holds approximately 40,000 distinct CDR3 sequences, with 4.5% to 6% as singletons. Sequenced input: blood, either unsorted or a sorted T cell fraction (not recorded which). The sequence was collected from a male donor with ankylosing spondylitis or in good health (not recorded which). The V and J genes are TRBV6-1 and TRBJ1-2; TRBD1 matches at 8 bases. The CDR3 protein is CASSLDRDINYGYTF. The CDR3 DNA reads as TGTGCCAGCAGTCTGGACAGGGATATTAACTATGGCTACACCTTC.